This record looks at one T cell receptor beta chain sequence and its context. The target antigen is unknown. Expressed TCRB transcripts were sequenced because the isolated RNA had all been reverse transcribed beforehand. Clones were read by immunoSEQ multiplex PCR, and TCRdb kept only the in-frame ones, dropping some. The top ten hold 1.4% to 1.5% of the sample, which has some 25,000 clones, around three fifths seen once. The CDR3 has 16 residues. The germline V gene has CDR1 SGHAT and CDR2 FQNNGV. The V segment lost 5 bases and the J segment 2 bases; nucleotides outside the gene matches: 7. The data belong to a study of beta chain features in type 1 diabetes. Findings of the study overall: Naive, central memory and Treg TCRB repertoires appeared more alike in patients than in healthy donors. These data did not resolve whether HLA type affects TCRB rearrangement. Among all four CD4+ subsets, Type 1 diabetes patients had TCRB CDR3s that were moderately but significantly shorter.

Material for sequencing was Tregs from blood. This rearrangement joins TRBV11-2 to TRBJ2-1, with 9 positions matching TRBD1. The source is a young woman with type 1 diabetes. The CDR3 reads CASSRIRDRAYNEQFF. The CDR3 DNA sequence: TGTGCCAGCAGCAGAATCCGGGACAGGGCCTACAATGAGCAGTTCTTC.